This entry lists 5 T cell receptor beta chains sequenced from one sample in a study of post-analysis software for immune sequencing data. Study-wide points: Four or five TRBV segments (TRBV5-6, TRBV5-1 and TRBV20-1 among them) occurred more frequently in patients than in controls.

Incorporated into the TCR beta cDNA libraries were unique molecular identifiers, which served to reduce PCR and sequencing biases. TCRdb re-called the PCR reads with MiXCR, one entry per CDR3 protein. The data show hundreds of thousands of distinct CDR3 sequences, around 40% seen once. Their antigen targets remain unknown. The sequenced sample consisted of blood. The origin of the receptors is a girl aged 5-17 years with multiple sclerosis.

The chain combines TRBV12-3 or TRBV12-4 with TRBJ2-5; 8 positions agree with TRBD1. Germline trimming cut 7 bases from V and 11 bases from J; bases unmatched to any gene: 9. CDR3 size: 12 residues. CDR3: CASTLTGVEQYF. Written as DNA, the CDR3 is TGTGCCAGCACCCTGACAGGGGTGGAGCAGTACTTC.

This clonotype has more than one count but fewer than ten. The rearrangement joins TRBV7-3 to TRBJ2-1; 10 bases are shared with TRBD2. V lost 0 bases and J lost 7; bases outside the gene matches: 3. Germline-derived CDR1 and CDR2 are SGHTA and FQGTGA. The CDR3 spans 15 residues. For the CDR3, the DNA is TGTGCCAGCAGCTTAACAGCGGGAGGGCTGAATGAGCAGTTCTTC. Encoded protein: CASSLTAGGLNEQFF.

The genes are TRBV7-9 and TRBJ2-3; no firm D call. CDR1 is SEHNR, CDR2 FQNEAQ, per germline (reference sequence). This CDR3 comprises 12 residues. Between the trimmed V and J ends, which lost 2 bases and 4 bases, there was a span of 4 bases. The CDR3 bases are TGTGCCAGCAGCTTATCTCCAGATACGCAGTATTTT. Translation: CASSLSPDTQYF.

The J gene is TRBJ2-7, the V gene TRBV7-2; D is ambiguous. Germline CDR1 SGHTA, CDR2 FQGNSA. Trimming left V 0 bases short and J 4 bases short, with 19 bases between. The CDR3 consists of 17 residues. The CDR3 nucleotides read TGTGCCAGCAGCTTAGCGCCTCCCCAAACGATTCTTTACGAGCAGTACTTC. It encodes CASSLAPPQTILYEQYF. Full variable domain (missing parts from reference TRBV7-2 and TRBJ2-7): GAGVSQSPSNKVTEKGKDVELRCDPISGHTALYWYRQSLGQGLEFLIYFQGNSAPDKSGLPSDRFSAERTGGSVSTLTIQRTQQEDSAVYLCASSLAPPQTILYEQYFGPGTRLTVT.

The rearrangement joins TRBV7-2 to TRBJ1-2; perhaps TRBD1 as D (6 bases). The germline V gene encodes CDR1 SGHTA and CDR2 FQGNSA. The V end was cut by 2 bases, the J end by 3 bases, with 13 bases between. The CDR3 runs to 15 residues. The CDR3 is CASSLRSGGDYGYTF. Here the CDR3 DNA reads TGTGCCAGCAGCTTACGGTCGGGGGGCGACTATGGCTACACCTTC.